A single sample is the source of the 25 T cell receptor beta chains below, sequenced in a study of Graves' ophthalmopathy and Graves' hyperthyroidism. Transcripts of RNA were the source for amplifying TCR beta CDR3 regions. HTBI primers were used in a first-round RT-PCR, which preceded a second-round multiplex PCR. From the multiplex PCR reads, TCRdb called clonotypes with MiXCR, one entry per CDR3 protein. This sample has about 370,000 distinct CDR3 sequences, with about a sixth found just once. Material: peripheral blood. The receptors were sampled from an adult woman with stable Graves' hyperthyroidism.

This clonotype came up many times. This chain joins TRBV13 and TRBJ2-7; the D call may be TRBD1 or TRBD2 (5 bases each). The CDR3 length is 13 residues. Germline loops: CDR1 PRHDT, CDR2 FYEKMQ (reference sequence). V was pared by 3 bases and J by 4 bases, with 10 bases between. The CDR3, as DNA: TGTGCCAGCAGCTTGGGACCCGATTACGAGCAGTACTTC. Translating it yields CASSLGPDYEQYF.

This clonotype was observed many times. The chain links TRBV28 to TRBJ2-5; no reliable D call. There are 12 residues in the CDR3. Germline CDR1 and CDR2: MDHEN and SYDVKM. Trimming left V 6 bases short and J 5 bases short, with 10 bases between. The CDR3 sequence: CASSPVRETQYF. CDR3 coding DNA: TGTGCCAGCAGCCCGGTGAGGGAGACCCAGTACTTC.

This clonotype was seen only a few times. The rearrangement uses TRBV11-2 and TRBJ2-7; 11 nucleotides line up with TRBD1. Germline V lookup: CDR1 SGHAT, CDR2 FQNNGV. The CDR3 covers 15 residues. With V trimmed by 7 bases and J by 9 bases, 14 bases remained unmatched. The DNA of the CDR3 is TGTGCCAGCAACCCACGGACAGGGGGCCGCTTTGTGCAGTACTTC. Translation gives CASNPRTGGRFVQYF.

This clonotype has a handful of counts. V and J are TRBV11-1 and TRBJ1-2; 9 nucleotides agree with TRBD1. The CDR3 consists of 16 residues. The V segment lost 2 bases and the J segment 5 bases; nucleotides outside the gene matches: 9. Germline V gives CDR1 SGHAT, CDR2 FQDESV (reference sequence). This CDR3 is CASSLSRQGGEYGYTF. CDR3 coding DNA: TGTGCCAGCAGCTTATCCCGACAGGGGGGAGAGTATGGCTACACCTTC.

CDR3 in DNA: TGTGCCAGCACTCAGACAGGGACCTCCTACGAGCAGTACTTC. Residues: CASTQTGTSYEQYF. The rearrangement uses TRBV6-1 and TRBJ2-7; 7 bases fit TRBD1. Trimming cost V 7 bases and J 0 bases; bases outside gene matches: 6. CDR1 and CDR2 (germline): MNHNS, SASEGT. The CDR3 contains 14 residues.

The V call is TRBV20-1, the J call TRBJ2-7; D not certain. The germline V gene encodes CDR1 DFQATT and CDR2 SNEGSKA (reference sequence). The CDR3 is 13 amino acids. V gave up 4 bases and J gave up 0 bases, with 10 bases separating them. CDR3 sequence: CSATSGFSYEQYF. In nucleotides, the CDR3 is TGCAGTGCTACCTCAGGTTTCTCCTACGAGCAGTACTTC.

At least ten counts were recorded for this clonotype. CDR3 nucleotide sequence: TGTGCCAGCAGCGACCGATATGGCTACACCTTC. It encodes CASSDRYGYTF. The rearrangement joins TRBV12-3 or TRBV12-4 to TRBJ1-2; D unresolved. The CDR3 is made up of 11 amino acids. The ends were cut back, 6 bases at V and 5 bases at J, with 7 bases in the middle.

The V call is TRBV7-3, the J call TRBJ2-7; the D gene is possibly TRBD2 (6 bases). V lost 5 bases to trimming and J lost 2 bases, with 13 bases between them. The CDR3 extends over 14 amino acids. Germline values: CDR1 SGHTA, CDR2 FQGTGA. The CDR3 reads CASSIGGLPYEQYF. CDR3 nucleotide sequence: TGTGCCAGCAGCATAGGTGGACTACCCTACGAGCAGTACTTC.

This clonotype was recorded a few times. V usage is TRBV24-1 and J usage is TRBJ2-5; D perhaps matches TRBD1 (5 bases). Per germline, CDR1 KGHDR and CDR2 SFDVKD. The CDR3 runs 15 residues. Trimming left V 0 bases short and J 2 bases short, with 9 bases between. The CDR3 nucleotides are TGTGCCACCAGTGATTTGTCGACAGCACAAGAGACCCAGTACTTC. Its translation: CATSDLSTAQETQYF.

This clonotype was detected many times. The rearrangement joins TRBV27 to TRBJ2-7; possibly TRBD2 for D (7 bases). V was trimmed by 0 bases and J by 4 bases, leaving 10 bases between them. Germline CDR1 reads MNHEY; CDR2 reads SMNVEV (reference sequence). The CDR3 covers 14 residues. The CDR3 region has the DNA TGTGCCAGCAGTTTATCGAGGGGGGGATACGAGCAGTACTTC. Its translation: CASSLSRGGYEQYF.

This clonotype came up many times. The chain couples TRBV12-3 or TRBV12-4 to TRBJ2-7, with 7 nucleotides matching TRBD2. J lost 2 bases, V lost 6 bases, and 13 bases had no gene match. The CDR3 runs to 16 residues. DNA of the CDR3: TGTGCCAGCAGGGGGGATGGACTAGTTGGGCCCTACGAGCAGTACTTC. Translating gives CASRGDGLVGPYEQYF.

This clonotype was detected only once. The V and J genes are TRBV6-5 and TRBJ2-7; D may correspond to TRBD1 or TRBD2 (6 bases each). This CDR3 spans 16 amino acids. Germline V lookup: CDR1 MNHEY, CDR2 SVGAGI. Trimming took off 0 bases at V and 0 bases at J, with 12 bases between the two ends. The chain's CDR3 is CASSYSVKGGSYEQYF. The CDR3 DNA follows: TGTGCCAGCAGTTACTCTGTGAAGGGGGGCTCCTACGAGCAGTACTTC.

There are many counts of this clonotype. The chain is built from TRBV20-1 and TRBJ2-7; TRBD2 aligns across 15 bases. Germline assignment: CDR1 DFQATT and CDR2 SNEGSKA (reference sequence). V shed 3 bases and J 3 bases; nucleotides not matched to a gene: 0. This CDR3 contains 14 residues. The CDR3 region is CSARGLAGGYEQYF. Here the CDR3 DNA reads TGCAGTGCTAGGGGACTAGCGGGAGGCTACGAGCAGTACTTC.

This clonotype has ten or more counts. The gene calls are TRBV20-1 and TRBJ2-7; 11 nucleotides agree with TRBD2. Looked up from germline, CDR1 is DFQATT and CDR2 is SNEGSKA (reference sequence). The CDR3 sequence is 15 residues long. The V and J ends lost 3 bases and 6 bases, in that order; junction bases with no gene match: 10. The CDR3 nucleotides read TGCAGTGCTAGGAAACTAGCGGGAGTGAGTGGCGAGCAGTACTTC. Translation gives CSARKLAGVSGEQYF.

There are many counts of this clonotype. V and J are TRBV6-5 and TRBJ1-4; possible D gene TRBD1, 5 bases. V was pared by 6 bases and J by 7 bases, with 18 bases between. The CDR3 is 15 residues long. The germline gives CDR1 MNHEY, CDR2 SVGAGI. This CDR3 is CASRPGGGEGEKLFF. CDR3 nucleotides: TGTGCCAGCAGACCGGGGGGGGGAGAGGGTGAAAAACTGTTTTTT.

Ten or more counts support this clonotype. J is TRBJ2-7 and V is TRBV20-1; D unresolved. V lost 3 bases and J 2 bases, leaving 8 bases between the germline ends. The CDR3 totals 12 residues. Germline V CDR1 and CDR2: DFQATT, SNEGSKA (reference sequence). The CDR3 coding sequence is TGCAGTGCTAGTGGAAGGACCTACGAGCAGTACTTC. Its protein is CSASGRTYEQYF.

This clonotype was observed at least ten times. The V call is TRBV5-1, the J call TRBJ1-5; possible D gene TRBD1, 5 bases. Trimming stripped 9 bases from V and 4 bases from J, with 17 bases between. Per germline, CDR1 SGHRS and CDR2 YFSETQ. The CDR3 is made up of 14 amino acids. Here the CDR3 reads CATYPRTHNQPQHF. The CDR3 DNA reads as TGCGCCACCTACCCCCGGACACATAATCAGCCCCAGCATTTT.

There are many counts of this clonotype. The chain employs TRBV7-8 and TRBJ1-1; maybe TRBD1 (6 bases). Germline V gene sequence: CDR1 SGHVS, CDR2 FQNEAQ. Deletions cut 2 bases from V and 3 bases from J, with 10 bases between. The CDR3 spans 14 residues. This chain's CDR3 is CASSLRTADTEAFF. CDR3 coding DNA: TGTGCCAGCAGCTTACGGACAGCGGACACTGAAGCTTTCTTT. The full variable domain, its missing parts supplied by reference TRBV7-8 and TRBJ1-1, is GAGVSQSPRYKVAKRGQDVALRCDPISGHVSLFWYQQALGQGPEFLTYFQNEAQLDKSGLPSDRFFAERPEGSVSTLKIQRTQQEDSAVYLCASSLRTADTEAFFGQGTRLTVV.

For this clonotype: One base away lies a much larger clone, so this may be a sequencing read error. This chain links TRBV2 with TRBJ2-7; D ambiguous. Germline V gene sequence: CDR1 SNHLY, CDR2 FYNNEI. This CDR3 is built from 14 residues. The CDR3 is CASSVRQNTYEQCF. The CDR3 bases are TGTGCCAGCAGTGTCCGGCAGAACACCTACGAGCAGTGCTTC.

The table lists this clonotype with many counts. V is TRBV28 and J is TRBJ2-5; D is possibly TRBD1 or TRBD2 (5 bases each). The ends were cut back, 5 bases at V and 2 bases at J, with 21 bases in the middle. Germline V CDR1 and CDR2: MDHEN, SYDVKM. The CDR3 has 17 residues. CDR3 coding DNA: TGTGCCAGCAGTAGACGCCGACGGGACGCAAGACAAGAGACCCAGTACTTC. Its protein product is CASSRRRRDARQETQYF. The entire variable domain, with the rest obtained from reference TRBV28 and TRBJ2-5, is as follows: DVKVTQSSRYLVKRTGEKVFLECVQDMDHENMFWYRQDPGLGLRLIYFSYDVKMKEKGDIPEGYSVSREKKERFSLILESASTNQTSMYLCASSRRRRDARQETQYFGPGTRLLVL.

The rearrangement uses TRBV7-2 and TRBJ1-1; D remains ambiguous. This CDR3 is 15 amino acids long. Trimming removed 5 bases from V and 2 bases from J, with 15 bases in between. Germline CDR1 is SGHTA and CDR2 is FQGNSA. CDR3 in DNA: TGTGCCAGCAGCCCCCGGCCGAGAACCAACACTGAAGCTTTCTTT. This codes for CASSPRPRTNTEAFF.

At least ten counts were recorded for this clonotype. The chain couples TRBV30 to TRBJ2-2, with 9 bases lining up with TRBD2. There are 16 residues in the CDR3. V lost 0 bases, J lost 3 bases, and 5 bases stayed unmatched. CDR1 and CDR2 from the germline V gene are GTSNPN and SVGIG (reference sequence). The CDR3 loop is CAWSVGTSRYTGELFF. Written as DNA, the CDR3 is TGTGCCTGGAGTGTCGGGACTAGCAGATACACCGGGGAGCTGTTTTTT.

As regards this clonotype: The CDR3 end shows no conserved phenylalanine or tryptophan, and so a read error is likely. CDR3 residues: CASSSSGGPKSSYEQYY. CDR3 DNA: TGTGCTAGCAGTTCATCCGGCGGGCCTAAAAGCTCCTACGAGCAGTACTAC. The chain has TRBV28 and TRBJ2-7, with D perhaps TRBD2 (5 bases). CDR3 length: 17 amino acids. Germline V gives CDR1 MDHEN, CDR2 SYDVKM.

At least ten counts were recorded for this clonotype. The chain employs TRBV27 and TRBJ2-5; tentative D call: TRBD1 (6 bases). The germline V and J ends were trimmed by 4 bases and 2 bases, with 20 bases remaining between them. The CDR3 runs 17 residues. CDR1 is MNHEY and CDR2 is SMNVEV in the germline V gene (reference sequence). CDR3 residues: CASSSRTVRPRQETQYF. As DNA, the CDR3 is TGTGCCAGCAGTTCACGGACAGTCCGGCCTCGGCAAGAGACCCAGTACTTC.

This clonotype was seen many times. The rearrangement uses TRBV28 and TRBJ2-2; D ambiguous. CDR1 is MDHEN and CDR2 is SYDVKM in the germline V gene. Trimming stripped 7 bases from V and 5 bases from J, with 20 bases between. CDR3 length: 16 amino acids. DNA of the CDR3: TGTGCCAGCAAGGGCCTGAGTGGGTTAGGAACCGGGGAGCTGTTTTTT. It encodes CASKGLSGLGTGELFF.